A selection of T cell receptor beta chains follows, all from one sample in a study of OX40 agonist ivuxolimab in advanced cancers. Only in-frame clones appear in the TCRdb table, and some are missing; sequencing was by immunoSEQ multiplex PCR. The top ten clones hold 2% to 2.5% of a sample with tens of thousands of clones, 80% to 90% of them seen once. The specimen was CD4+ or CD8+ T cells sorted from blood, collected in a trial of the OX40 agonist ivuxolimab. These receptors were collected from an adult with an advanced solid tumor such as melanoma, head and neck, liver or kidney cancer. Both conserved end residues are part of each CDR3. D genes are given only for firm matches. Size values are once, few and many counts, or a class for expanded clones, and some rows have none.

TRBV19	.	.	TRBJ1-2	TGTGCCAGTTCCCACAGGGGCTACACCTTC	CASSHRGYTF
TRBV18	.	.	TRBJ2-1	TGTGCCAGCTCACCAAATAATTACAATGAGCAGTTCTTC	CASSPNNYNEQFF
TRBV2	.	.	TRBJ2-2	TGTGCCAGCAGTGAGACGACGAACACCGGGGAGCTGTTTTTT	CASSETTNTGELFF
TRBV11-2	.	.	TRBJ2-7	TGTGCCAGCAGCTTAGATTTATCTGACGAGCAGTACTTC	CASSLDLSDEQYF
TRBV15	.	.	TRBJ1-2	TGTGCCACCAGCAGAAAATCAGAGGCGGGTGGCTACACCTTC	CATSRKSEAGGYTF
TRBV19	.	.	TRBJ1-5	TGTGCCAGTAAACCAGGACAGAACAATCAGCCCCAGCATTTT	CASKPGQNNQPQHF
TRBV6-6	.	once	TRBJ2-7	TGTGCCAGCAGTCCTCTGGGGGGGGCCTCAGGCGAGCAGTACTTC	CASSPLGGASGEQYF
TRBV5-4	.	.	TRBJ2-7	TGTGCCAGCAGCTTCTTTCAGGGGTACGAGCAGTACTTC	CASSFFQGYEQYF
TRBV28	.	.	TRBJ2-5	TGTGCCAGCAGTTCAGGCTCCCTGGGAGGGACCCAGTACTTC	CASSSGSLGGTQYF
TRBV7-8	.	.	TRBJ2-6	TGTGCCAGCAGCTTATTGTCCCCCAGGGCCTTCTCTGGGGCCAACGTCCTGACTTTC	CASSLLSPRAFSGANVLTF
TRBV2	TRBD1	few	TRBJ2-5	TGTGCCAGCCGGGACAGGGTAAAAGAGACCCAGTACTTC	CASRDRVKETQYF
TRBV5-1	.	.	TRBJ1-4	TGCGCCAGCAGCTTGGCCGCAGGGGTTAGTGAAAAACTGTTTTTT	CASSLAAGVSEKLFF
TRBV19	.	medium-sized	TRBJ2-3	TGTGCCAGCCGCGAAGGATCTGGGGCAGATACGCAGTATTTT	CASREGSGADTQYF
TRBV5-5	TRBD1	.	TRBJ2-2	TGTGCCAGCAGCTTGGCCAGACAGGGTCACACCGGGGAGCTGTTTTTT	CASSLARQGHTGELFF
TRBV6-1	TRBD1	.	TRBJ1-3	TGTGCCAGCAGGACAGGGTCCGGAAACACCATATATTTT	CASRTGSGNTIYF
TRBV15	TRBD2	.	TRBJ2-3	TGTGCCACCCACATCGATCAGCGGGGGGCCACAGATACGCAGTATTTT	CATHIDQRGATDTQYF
TRBV27	.	few	TRBJ2-7	TGTGCCAGCAGTTTAGCCAGGGACGGCGAGCAGTACTTC	CASSLARDGEQYF
TRBV5-4	.	few	TRBJ2-2	TGTGCCAGCAGAATCGGCACTGAGGTCGCCGGGGAGCTGTTTTTT	CASRIGTEVAGELFF
TRBV9	.	.	TRBJ2-2	TGTGCCAGCAGCGTATTCCTTCCTCCGAACACCGGGGAGCTGTTTTTT	CASSVFLPPNTGELFF
TRBV6-5	.	.	TRBJ2-4	TGTGCCACCCGGGGCTTCGAGGGCATTCAGTACTTC	CATRGFEGIQYF
TRBV7-9	.	.	TRBJ2-7	TGTGCCAGCAGCTTCGGCGGGTTCTCCTACGAGCAGTACTTC	CASSFGGFSYEQYF
TRBV15	.	.	TRBJ1-5	TGTGCCACCAGCAAATTGGGGAGCCAGCCCCAGCATTTT	CATSKLGSQPQHF
TRBV28	TRBD1	.	TRBJ1-1	TGTGCCAGCAGTGGGTTCTCCAGGGGGCAACTGAACACTGAAGCTTTCTTT	CASSGFSRGQLNTEAFF
TRBV28	.	.	TRBJ1-5	TGTGCCACCCACCGACCTCCTGGCAATCAGCCCCAGCATTTT	CATHRPPGNQPQHF
TRBV19	TRBD2	.	TRBJ2-7	TGTGCCAGTAGTAACGGACTAGCGGGCTCCTACGAGCAGTACTTC	CASSNGLAGSYEQYF
TRBV7-7	TRBD1	few	TRBJ2-7	TGTGCTAGCAGCTCCGGGACAGGGGAGGGGGTGAAGCAGTACTTC	CASSSGTGEGVKQYF
TRBV7-8	.	.	TRBJ2-6	TGTGCCAGCAGCTTAGTGGGAAACGGGGCCAACGTCCTGACTTTC	CASSLVGNGANVLTF
TRBV7-9	TRBD2	.	TRBJ2-3	TGTGCCAGCAGCTTATTGACTAGCAACACAGATACGCAGTATTTT	CASSLLTSNTDTQYF
TRBV6-1	TRBD1	.	TRBJ1-2	TGTGCCAGCAGTGAAGTTGGGACAGGGTTTCGGGGCGGCTACACCTTC	CASSEVGTGFRGGYTF
TRBV6-4	.	.	TRBJ2-2	TGTGCCAGCAGTGATGAATTGAACACCGGGGAGCTGTTTTTT	CASSDELNTGELFF
TRBV11-3	.	.	TRBJ1-1	TGTGCCAGCAGCTTACTGAGGGACACTGAAGCTTTCTTT	CASSLLRDTEAFF
TRBV14	.	.	TRBJ2-1	TGTGCCAGCAGCCACGCTAGCGCCCTCAGCGAGCAGTTCTTC	CASSHASALSEQFF
TRBV2	.	.	TRBJ2-7	TGTGCCAGCAGTGGCGGGACTTACTCCTACGAGCAGTACTTC	CASSGGTYSYEQYF
TRBV7-3	.	.	TRBJ2-3	TGTGCCAGCGCTCCAGGGGCATTGGGAGATACGCAGTATTTT	CASAPGALGDTQYF
TRBV5-1	.	.	TRBJ2-5	TGCGCCAGCAGCAACCTCCAAGAGACCCAGTACTTC	CASSNLQETQYF
TRBV27	TRBD2	.	TRBJ2-7	TGTGCCAGCAGTTTAAGGCGGGAGACTTACGAGCAGTACTTC	CASSLRRETYEQYF
TRBV9	.	.	TRBJ1-6	TGTGCCAGCAGCGACTGGCAGAATTCACCCCTCCACTTT	CASSDWQNSPLHF
TRBV6-6	TRBD1	few	TRBJ1-2	TGTGCCAGCAGTGGTCCGGGACAGGGGGCGCCCTATGGCTACACCTTC	CASSGPGQGAPYGYTF
TRBV11-2	.	medium-sized	TRBJ1-2	TGTGCCAGCAGCTTAGAGCCAGACGAAGGCCGATACTATGGCTACACCTTC	CASSLEPDEGRYYGYTF